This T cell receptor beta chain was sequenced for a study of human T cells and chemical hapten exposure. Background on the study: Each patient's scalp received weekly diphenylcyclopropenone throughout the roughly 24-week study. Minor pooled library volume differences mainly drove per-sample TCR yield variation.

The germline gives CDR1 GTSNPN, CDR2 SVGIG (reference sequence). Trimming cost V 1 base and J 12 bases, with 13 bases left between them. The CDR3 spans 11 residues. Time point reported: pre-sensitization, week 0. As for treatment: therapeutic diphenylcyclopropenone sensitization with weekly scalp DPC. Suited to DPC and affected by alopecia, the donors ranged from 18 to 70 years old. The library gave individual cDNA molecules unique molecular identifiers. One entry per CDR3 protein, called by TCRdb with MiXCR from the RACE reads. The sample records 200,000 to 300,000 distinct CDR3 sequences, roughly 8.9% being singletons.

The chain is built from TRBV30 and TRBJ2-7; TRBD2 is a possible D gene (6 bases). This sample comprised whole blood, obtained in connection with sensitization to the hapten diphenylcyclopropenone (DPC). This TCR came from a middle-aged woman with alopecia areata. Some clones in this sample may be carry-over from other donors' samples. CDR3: CAWSGREVWYF. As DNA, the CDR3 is TGTGCCTGGAGTGGAAGGGAGGTTTGGTACTTC.